This T cell receptor (beta chain) was recovered during a study of blood T cell repertoires in COVID-19. Study details: Collection of acute and convalescent COVID-19 samples took place in the United States, Italy and Spain.

Germline V lookup: CDR1 LNHNV, CDR2 YYDKDF (reference sequence). With V trimmed by 3 bases and J by 4 bases, 2 bases remained unmatched. The length of the CDR3 is 14 residues. In its sample, this clone was seen once. Other DNA sequences in the sample encode the same CDR3. Some clones are missing from TCRdb's copy, which holds only in-frame ones; the method was immunoSEQ multiplex PCR. This table holds a few hundred thousand clones, around 89% found once. Sample: peripheral blood. The chain is built from TRBV15 and TRBJ1-2; 10 bases agree with TRBD1. The receptor comes from a woman aged 35 to 49 who had recovered from COVID-19. The CDR3 protein is CATSRGDRGYGYTF. The CDR3, as DNA: TGTGCCACCAGCAGGGGGGACAGGGGCTATGGCTACACCTTC. The entire variable domain, with the rest obtained from reference TRBV15 and TRBJ1-2, is as follows: DAMVIQNPRYQVTQFGKPVTLSCSQTLNHNVMYWYQQKSSQAPKLLFHYYDKDFNNEADTPDNFQSRRPNTSFCFLDIRSPGLGDTAMYLCATSRGDRGYGYTFGSGTRLTVV.